This record concerns one TCR beta chain sequence. This sample was included in a study of blood T cell repertoires in COVID-19. In the original processing: Reference gene primers were amplified, and this amplification served to estimate nucleated cell counts. TCRdb's copy holds only in-frame clones and misses some; the assay was immunoSEQ multiplex PCR. V and J calls and clone size are those listed in that table; D and trimming were worked out from the DNA. Counted here are some 270,000 clones, around 82% occurring once; the ten biggest clones make up 15% to 19%. The clonotype comes from a person aged 65 to 85 with COVID-19, enrolled during active disease. Material: peripheral blood.

CDR3 sequence (DNA): TGTGCCAGCAGTTACGAGGGGGTGGAGACCCAGTACTTC. It specifies CASSYEGVETQYF. This chain connects TRBV6-6 to TRBJ2-5; TRBD1 is a possible D gene (6 bases). Looked up from germline, CDR1 is MNHNY and CDR2 is SVGAGI (reference sequence). V was clipped by 2 bases and J by 5 bases, with 9 bases between them. The CDR3 runs to 13 residues.